One and the same sample provided the 32 T cell receptor beta chains below, sequenced in a study of technical replicates of blood from several donors. Here immunoSEQ multiplex PCR was the method, and the copy in TCRdb shows in-frame clones only, minus some. The repertoire holds 80,000 or so clones, with 95% to 98% as singletons. Sequenced: T cells isolated from PBMCs. All receptors come from a human donor in good health.

The V call is TRBV15, the J call TRBJ2-5, with D perhaps matching TRBD2 (7 bases). Trimming removed 11 bases from V and 7 bases from J, with 20 bases in between. CDR1 and CDR2 from the germline V gene are LNHNV and YYDKDF (reference sequence). This CDR3 has 13 residues. The CDR3 DNA sequence: TGTGCCGTAGGGGAGGGGGGGGCTGGGACCCAGTACTTC. It is translated as CAVGEGGAGTQYF.

CDR3 in amino acids: CASSLGTNGYTEAFF. CDR3 nucleotides: TGTGCCAGTAGTCTTGGGACAAACGGATACACTGAAGCTTTCTTT. The chain joins TRBV19 to TRBJ1-1, with D maybe TRBD1 (6 bases). V was shortened by 5 bases and J by 3 bases, with 16 bases between the two germline ends. CDR3 length: 15 amino acids. From germline, CDR1 is LNHDA and CDR2 SQIVND (reference sequence).

The chain has TRBV6-6 and TRBJ1-4, with 9 nucleotides matching TRBD1. The V gene's germline CDR1 is MNHNY and CDR2 SVGAGI (reference sequence). This CDR3 contains 14 residues. The ends lost 8 bases at V and 5 bases at J; junction bases unmatched: 6. The CDR3 DNA follows: TGTGCCAGCGCAACCGGGACAGGGAATGAAAAACTGTTTTTT. Translation: CASATGTGNEKLFF.

The genes are TRBV6-5 and TRBJ2-7; tentatively, D is TRBD2 (5 bases). The CDR3 is 14 residues long. V lost 0 bases and J 5 bases, leaving 11 bases between the germline ends. Germline V CDR1 and CDR2: MNHEY, SVGAGI. The chain's CDR3 is CASSYSEVPHEQYF. The CDR3 DNA sequence: TGTGCCAGCAGTTACTCGGAGGTACCTCACGAGCAGTACTTC.

V usage is TRBV25-1 and J usage is TRBJ1-1, with D perhaps TRBD1 (5 bases). V was cut by 7 bases and J by 6 bases, with 12 bases left in between. Per germline, CDR1 MGHDK and CDR2 SYGVNS. The CDR3 has 12 residues. CDR3 in DNA: TGTGCCAGCATGGGTAGGGGCCCTGAAGCTTTCTTT. It is translated as CASMGRGPEAFF.

The CDR3 region has the DNA TGTGCCAGCAGCGTCCCGGAGGGCCCCTACAATGAGCAGTTCTTC. This encodes CASSVPEGPYNEQFF. The chain employs TRBV13 and TRBJ2-1; a possible D gene is TRBD2 (6 bases). The germline gives CDR1 PRHDT, CDR2 FYEKMQ (reference sequence). The V and J ends lost 5 bases and 2 bases respectively, with 13 bases between them. The CDR3 runs 15 residues.

The chain has TRBV19 and TRBJ2-1; TRBD2 agrees at 9 bases. J gave up 7 bases and V 3 bases, and 4 bases lay outside the gene matches. Germline values: CDR1 LNHDA, CDR2 SQIVND (reference sequence). CDR3 length: 14 amino acids. CDR3 nucleotide sequence: TGTGCCAGTAGTATTATGAGCGGGAGGAATGAGCAGTTCTTC. This sequence encodes CASSIMSGRNEQFF.

The CDR3 nucleotides read TGTGCCAGCAGCCCGACAGGGAACACTGAAGCTTTCTTT. This translates into CASSPTGNTEAFF. V gene TRBV16 combines with J gene TRBJ1-1; D is perhaps TRBD1 (6 bases). This CDR3 is 13 amino acids long. The V and J ends lost 4 bases and 1 base respectively, with 7 bases between them. The germline V gene encodes CDR1 KGHSY and CDR2 FQNENV.

V and J are TRBV4-1 and TRBJ2-3; 7 positions match TRBD2. V gave up 3 bases and J gave up 4 bases; unmatched junction bases: 13. CDR1 is MGHRA, CDR2 YSYEKL, per germline. The CDR3 runs to 17 residues. CDR3 loop: CASSQGAIEGRADTQYF. CDR3 nucleotides: TGCGCCAGCAGCCAGGGTGCCATTGAGGGGAGGGCAGATACGCAGTATTTT.

The V gene is TRBV14, the J gene TRBJ1-2; unclear D gene. This CDR3 has 13 amino acids. The germline CDR1 and CDR2 sequences are SGHDN and FVKESK. V lost 1 base and J lost 6, with 9 bases in between. Here the CDR3 DNA reads TGTGCCAGCAGCCAAGCATGGGAGGATGGCTACACCTTC. Translated: CASSQAWEDGYTF.

This chain joins TRBV5-1 and TRBJ1-4, with TRBD1 identical over 7 bases. V lost 3 bases to trimming and J lost 7 bases; unmatched junction nucleotides: 9. CDR3 size: 15 residues. The germline CDR1 and CDR2 sequences are SGHRS and YFSETQ. CDR3 coding DNA: TGCGCCAGCAGCTGGATGACAGGGACGGGTGAAAAACTGTTTTTT. It specifies CASSWMTGTGEKLFF.

The chain combines TRBV27 with TRBJ2-1; no firm D call. The ends were cut back, 4 bases at V and 6 bases at J, with 7 bases in the middle. The germline V gene has CDR1 MNHEY and CDR2 SMNVEV (reference sequence). This CDR3 is built from 12 residues. The CDR3 DNA reads as TGTGCCAGCAGTTCAGGTCTCAATGAGCAGTTCTTC. Protein product: CASSSGLNEQFF.

V is TRBV7-8 and J is TRBJ2-2; 9 positions agree with TRBD2. Germline V gives CDR1 SGHVS, CDR2 FQNEAQ. The CDR3 spans 16 residues. V dropped 5 bases and J dropped 0; count of bases not matched to a gene: 4. Here the CDR3 DNA reads TGTGCCAGCAGCCTCGGGACTAGCTCGAACACCGGGGAGCTGTTTTTT. Protein: CASSLGTSSNTGELFF.

This chain links TRBV30 with TRBJ1-3, with D possibly matching TRBD1 (5 bases). The CDR3 has 16 residues. In germline, CDR1 is GTSNPN, CDR2 SVGIG (reference sequence). V lost 2 bases and J lost 2, with 16 bases in between. CDR3 bases: TGTGCCTGGAGTCTGGCGGCAGGGCAAGCTGGAAACACCATATATTTT. This codes for CAWSLAAGQAGNTIYF.

This chain uses TRBV28 with TRBJ1-4; D is unclear. Germline-derived CDR1 and CDR2 are MDHEN and SYDVKM. V gave up 4 bases and J gave up 8 bases, with 14 bases separating them. This CDR3 contains 14 residues. The chain's CDR3 is CASSSLNSQEKLFF. The CDR3 region has the DNA TGTGCCAGCAGTTCGCTAAACAGCCAGGAAAAACTGTTTTTT.

The V call is TRBV6-5, the J call TRBJ2-3; 9 bases line up with TRBD1. This CDR3 contains 15 residues. After removal of 6 bases from V and 4 bases from J, the junction contained 8 bases not matched to a gene. Germline assignment: CDR1 MNHEY and CDR2 SVGAGI. The CDR3 loop reads CASSPDRGVADTQYF. In nucleotides, the CDR3 is TGTGCCAGCAGCCCTGACAGGGGGGTAGCAGATACGCAGTATTTT.

The chain couples TRBV5-1 to TRBJ1-2, with a possible D match to TRBD1 (6 bases). This CDR3 region has 15 residues. The germline V gene encodes CDR1 SGHRS and CDR2 YFSETQ. Trimming removed 1 base at V and 3 bases at J, with 13 bases between. This chain's CDR3 is CASSLRQDLYYGYTF. DNA of the CDR3: TGCGCCAGCAGCTTGAGACAGGACTTGTACTATGGCTACACCTTC.

The V call is TRBV5-1, the J call TRBJ2-3; 7 nucleotides align to TRBD1. Losses at the gene ends were 7 bases for V and 2 bases for J; bases not matched to a gene: 7. Germline V gene lookup returns CDR1 SGHRS and CDR2 YFSETQ. CDR3 size: 14 residues. CDR3: CASSGGVPTDTQYF. The CDR3 DNA reads TGCGCCAGCTCAGGGGGAGTACCCACAGATACGCAGTATTTT.

The genes are TRBV9 and TRBJ2-5; 10 bases are shared with TRBD2. V shed 3 bases, J shed 5 bases, and the junction held 7 bases outside the gene matches. This CDR3 is 15 amino acids long. Germline V gives CDR1 SGDLS, CDR2 YYNGEE. The CDR3 sequence is CASSALAGAGETQYF. In DNA form, the CDR3 reads TGTGCCAGCAGCGCCCTAGCGGGAGCGGGGGAGACCCAGTACTTC. Combining the CDR3 with reference TRBV9 and TRBJ2-5 gives the whole variable domain DSGVTQTPKHLITATGQRVTLRCSPRSGDLSVYWYQQSLDQGLQFLIQYYNGEERAKGNILERFSAQQFPDLHSELNLSSLELGDSALYFCASSALAGAGETQYFGPGTRLLVL.

The chain combines TRBV11-2 with TRBJ2-7; D not resolved. The CDR3 loop spans 13 amino acids. CDR1 is SGHAT and CDR2 is FQNNGV in the germline V gene. The germline V and J ends were trimmed by 1 base and 3 bases, with 7 bases remaining between them. CDR3 protein: CASSLGDVYEQYF. CDR3 bases: TGTGCCAGCAGCTTAGGAGATGTCTACGAGCAGTACTTC.

V usage is TRBV28 and J usage is TRBJ1-4; tentatively, D is TRBD1 (5 bases). CDR1 MDHEN and CDR2 SYDVKM come from the germline V gene. Deletions cut 5 bases from V and 7 bases from J, with 14 bases between. This CDR3 has 14 residues. The CDR3 spells CASSPTVTVEKLFF. CDR3 bases: TGTGCCAGCAGTCCGACAGTTACGGTTGAAAAACTGTTTTTT.

The chain combines TRBV5-4 with TRBJ2-5; TRBD2 agrees at 11 bases. Losses at the gene ends were 3 bases for V and 5 bases for J; bases not matched to a gene: 6. This CDR3 region has 15 residues. Germline V gives CDR1 SGHNT, CDR2 YYREEE (reference sequence). The DNA for the CDR3 is TGTGCCAGCAGCTGGGGGACTAGCGGAGCGGAGACCCAGTACTTC. Protein: CASSWGTSGAETQYF.

The V call is TRBV2, the J call TRBJ1-1; D remains unclear. Germline V gives CDR1 SNHLY, CDR2 FYNNEI. There are 14 residues in the CDR3. V dropped 3 bases and J dropped 2 bases, with 10 bases sitting between them. This CDR3 reads CASSDLGPNTEAFF. The DNA for the CDR3 is TGTGCCAGCAGTGACCTAGGCCCCAACACTGAAGCTTTCTTT. The entire variable domain, with the rest obtained from reference TRBV2 and TRBJ1-1, is as follows: EPEVTQTPSHQVTQMGQEVILRCVPISNHLYFYWYRQILGQKVEFLVSFYNNEISEKSEIFDDQFSVERPDGSNFTLKIRSTKLEDSAMYFCASSDLGPNTEAFFGQGTRLTVV.

This chain joins TRBV12-2 and TRBJ1-1; the D call of TRBD1 is as the table states it, not checked on the DNA. TRBV12-2 corresponds to a pseudogene. The CDR3 has 16 residues. For the CDR3, the DNA is TGTGCAAGTCGCGGGACAGGGGGATCGAACGACACTGAAGCTTTCTTT. Its translation is CASRGTGGSNDTEAFF.

This clone was observed a single time. The chain combines TRBV5-1 with TRBJ2-5; 9 bases are shared with TRBD2. V shed 0 bases, J shed 2 bases, and the junction held 5 bases outside the gene matches. CDR3 length: 16 amino acids. Per germline, CDR1 SGHRS and CDR2 YFSETQ. DNA of the CDR3: TGCGCCAGCAGCTTGGTTACAGCGGGAGGTCAAGAGACCCAGTACTTC. Protein product: CASSLVTAGGQETQYF.

This sequence joins TRBV2 and TRBJ2-7, with 10 bases matching TRBD1. V lost 4 bases to trimming and J lost 3 bases; unmatched junction nucleotides: 3. Germline V gene data show CDR1 as SNHLY and CDR2 as FYNNEI. This CDR3 comprises 14 residues. This CDR3 is CASSADRGRYEQYF. CDR3 sequence (DNA): TGTGCCAGCAGTGCCGACAGGGGGCGCTACGAGCAGTACTTC.

This chain connects TRBV5-1 to TRBJ1-1; TRBD1 matches at 7 bases. There are 12 residues in the CDR3. The germline V gene encodes CDR1 SGHRS and CDR2 YFSETQ. With 3 bases clipped from V and 6 bases from J, the junction kept 2 bases outside the gene matches. CDR3 in amino acids: CASSWTGAEAFF. The DNA of the CDR3 is TGCGCCAGCAGCTGGACAGGTGCTGAAGCTTTCTTT.

The V gene is TRBV10-3, the J gene TRBJ2-1, with 12 bases lining up with TRBD2. The CDR3 totals 17 residues. V lost 7 bases and J lost 0; bases outside the gene matches: 7. Germline loops: CDR1 ENHRY, CDR2 SYGVKD. In DNA form, the CDR3 reads TGTGCCATCACGGGGACTAGCGGGTCCAGCTCCTACAATGAGCAGTTCTTC. Protein sequence: CAITGTSGSSSYNEQFF.

This sequence joins TRBV9 and TRBJ2-3; D is possibly TRBD1 (6 bases). The V and J ends lost 3 bases and 0 bases respectively, with 23 bases between them. Germline V gene data show CDR1 as SGDLS and CDR2 as YYNGEE. The CDR3 loop spans 19 amino acids. CDR3 sequence reads: CASSGHRQENSTSTDTQYF. CDR3 coding DNA: TGTGCCAGCAGCGGCCACCGACAGGAGAATTCAACTAGCACAGATACGCAGTATTTT.

This clone was observed once. V usage is TRBV28 and J usage is TRBJ1-5, with a weak D call TRBD1 (5 bases). The V end was cut by 6 bases, the J end by 1 base, with 16 bases between. Germline CDR1 is MDHEN and CDR2 is SYDVKM. This CDR3 region has 16 residues. The CDR3 bases are TGTGCCAGCAGCTCTATGGGCAGGGTCAGCAATCAGCCCCAGCATTTT. It encodes CASSSMGRVSNQPQHF. The full variable domain, completed using reference TRBV28 and TRBJ1-5, is DVKVTQSSRYLVKRTGEKVFLECVQDMDHENMFWYRQDPGLGLRLIYFSYDVKMKEKGDIPEGYSVSREKKERFSLILESASTNQTSMYLCASSSMGRVSNQPQHFGDGTRLSIL.

The gene calls are TRBV5-4 and TRBJ2-5; TRBD1 might be the D (6 bases). Germline CDR1 and CDR2: SGHNT and YYREEE (reference sequence). V was trimmed by 0 bases and J by 4 bases, leaving 16 bases between them. This CDR3 is 16 amino acids long. The CDR3 region has the DNA TGTGCCAGCAGCTTGGGTTACAGGACAGAGGGAGAGACCCAGTACTTC. Protein: CASSLGYRTEGETQYF.

The J gene is TRBJ2-2, the V gene TRBV27; 10 bases agree with TRBD2. From germline, CDR1 is MNHEY and CDR2 SMNVEV (reference sequence). Losses at the gene ends were 6 bases for V and 4 bases for J; bases not matched to a gene: 5. The CDR3 spans 15 residues. CDR3 amino acids: CASRWVAGGTGELFF. The CDR3 DNA reads as TGTGCCAGCAGATGGGTAGCGGGAGGCACCGGGGAGCTGTTTTTT.